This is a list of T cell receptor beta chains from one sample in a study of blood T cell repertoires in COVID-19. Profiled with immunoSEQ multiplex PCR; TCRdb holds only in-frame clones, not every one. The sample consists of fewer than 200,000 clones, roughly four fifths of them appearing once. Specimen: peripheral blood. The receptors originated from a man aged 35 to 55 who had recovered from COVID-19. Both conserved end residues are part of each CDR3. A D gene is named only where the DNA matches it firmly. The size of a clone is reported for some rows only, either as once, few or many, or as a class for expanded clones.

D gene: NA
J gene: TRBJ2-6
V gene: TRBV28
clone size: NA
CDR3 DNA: TGTGCCCATGCGGTCTCTGGGGCCAACGTCCTGACTTTC
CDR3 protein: CAHAVSGANVLTF

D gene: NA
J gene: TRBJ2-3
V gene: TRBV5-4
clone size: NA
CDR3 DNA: TGTGCCAGCAGCTCTTTGTCTAGCACAGATACGCAGTATTTT
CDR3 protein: CASSSLSSTDTQYF

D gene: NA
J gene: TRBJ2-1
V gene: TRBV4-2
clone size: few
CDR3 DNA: TGTGCCAGCAGCCAGAGCGGGTCCTACAATGAGCAGTTCTTC
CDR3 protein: CASSQSGSYNEQFF

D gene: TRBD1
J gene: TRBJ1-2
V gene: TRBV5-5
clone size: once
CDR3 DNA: TGTGCCAGCAACTTACAGGGGGCCTCATATGGCTACACCTTC
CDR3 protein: CASNLQGASYGYTF

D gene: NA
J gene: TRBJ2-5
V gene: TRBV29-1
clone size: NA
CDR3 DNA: TGCAGCGTTGAGCGGGCGATTAAAGAGACCCAGTACTTC
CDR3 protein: CSVERAIKETQYF

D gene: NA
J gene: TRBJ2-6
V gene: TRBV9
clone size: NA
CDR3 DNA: TGTGCCAGCAGCGCGGGCCCGGGGGTCGGGGCCAACGTCCTGACTTTC
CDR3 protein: CASSAGPGVGANVLTF

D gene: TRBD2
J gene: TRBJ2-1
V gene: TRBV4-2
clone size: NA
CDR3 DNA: TGTGCCAGCAGCCAAGGTACTAGCGGGGATAACAATGAGCAGTTCTTC
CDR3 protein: CASSQGTSGDNNEQFF

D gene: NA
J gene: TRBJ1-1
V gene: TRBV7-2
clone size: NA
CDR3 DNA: TGTGCCAGCAGGGCCCGAGTTCTACTAATGAACACTGAAGCTTTCTTT
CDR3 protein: CASRARVLLMNTEAFF

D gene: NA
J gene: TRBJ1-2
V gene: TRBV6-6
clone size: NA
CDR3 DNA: TGTGCCAGCAGTTACTCGACAGACTATGGCTACACCTTC
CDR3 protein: CASSYSTDYGYTF

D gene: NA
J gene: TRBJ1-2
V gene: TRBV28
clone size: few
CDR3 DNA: TGTGCCAGCAGTTTCTTTTCAGGGGCCGAAGACTATGGCTACACCTTC
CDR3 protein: CASSFFSGAEDYGYTF

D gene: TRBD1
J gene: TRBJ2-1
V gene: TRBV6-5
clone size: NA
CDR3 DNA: TGTGCCAGCAGCCAACCGGGACAGGGGAACAATGAGCAGTTCTTC
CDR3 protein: CASSQPGQGNNEQFF

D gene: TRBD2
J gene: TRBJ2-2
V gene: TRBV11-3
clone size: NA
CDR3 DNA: TGTGCCAGCAGTCGGGGGGACGCCGGGGAGCTGTTTTTT
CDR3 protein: CASSRGDAGELFF

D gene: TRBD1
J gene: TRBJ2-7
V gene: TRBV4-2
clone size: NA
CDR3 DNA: TGTGCCAGCAGCCAAGATGGGACAGGAAGAGACGAGCAGTACTTC
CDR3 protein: CASSQDGTGRDEQYF

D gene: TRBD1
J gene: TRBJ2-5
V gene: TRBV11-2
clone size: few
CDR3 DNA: TGTGCCAGCAGCTTAGGAGACAGGGGATTCCAAGAGACCCAGTACTTC
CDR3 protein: CASSLGDRGFQETQYF

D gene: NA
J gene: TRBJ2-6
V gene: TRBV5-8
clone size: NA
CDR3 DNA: TGTGCCAGCAGCCCCGGGACATTTACCTCTGGGGCCAACGTCCTGACTTTC
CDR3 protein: CASSPGTFTSGANVLTF

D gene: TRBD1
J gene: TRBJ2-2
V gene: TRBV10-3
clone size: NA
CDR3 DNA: TGTGCCATCAGTGGGGACAGGGACGACACCGGGGAGCTGTTTTTT
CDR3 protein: CAISGDRDDTGELFF

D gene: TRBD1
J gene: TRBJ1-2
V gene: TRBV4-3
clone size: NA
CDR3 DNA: TGCGCCAGCAGCCGAGCCCTTAAGACAGGGAACTATGGCTACACCTTC
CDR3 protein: CASSRALKTGNYGYTF

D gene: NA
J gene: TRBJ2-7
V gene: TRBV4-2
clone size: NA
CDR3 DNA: TGTGCCAGCAGCCAAGGGGGGACATTCTACGAGCAGTACTTC
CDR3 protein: CASSQGGTFYEQYF

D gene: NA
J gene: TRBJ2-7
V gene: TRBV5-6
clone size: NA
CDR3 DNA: TGTGCCAGCAGCCGGACACAATCAACCTACGAGCAGTACTTC
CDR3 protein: CASSRTQSTYEQYF

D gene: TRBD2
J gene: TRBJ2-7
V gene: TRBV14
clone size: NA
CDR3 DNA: TGTGCCAGCAGCGTCACGGAGGTCCTAGCGGGCCCGGAGGCCAGGTACGAGCAGTACTTC
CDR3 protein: CASSVTEVLAGPEARYEQYF

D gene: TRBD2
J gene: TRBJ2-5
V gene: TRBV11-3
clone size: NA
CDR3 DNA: TGTGCCAGCAGTAGCGGGGGTTCTTCTGAGACCCAGTACTTC
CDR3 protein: CASSSGGSSETQYF

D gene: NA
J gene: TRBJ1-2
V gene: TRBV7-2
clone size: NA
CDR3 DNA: TGTGCCAGCAGCACATATAGCGGGGATGGCTACACCTTC
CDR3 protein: CASSTYSGDGYTF

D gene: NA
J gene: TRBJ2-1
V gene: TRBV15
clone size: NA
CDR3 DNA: TGTGCCACCAGCAGAGCCGTTTCTGAGCAGTTCTTC
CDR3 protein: CATSRAVSEQFF